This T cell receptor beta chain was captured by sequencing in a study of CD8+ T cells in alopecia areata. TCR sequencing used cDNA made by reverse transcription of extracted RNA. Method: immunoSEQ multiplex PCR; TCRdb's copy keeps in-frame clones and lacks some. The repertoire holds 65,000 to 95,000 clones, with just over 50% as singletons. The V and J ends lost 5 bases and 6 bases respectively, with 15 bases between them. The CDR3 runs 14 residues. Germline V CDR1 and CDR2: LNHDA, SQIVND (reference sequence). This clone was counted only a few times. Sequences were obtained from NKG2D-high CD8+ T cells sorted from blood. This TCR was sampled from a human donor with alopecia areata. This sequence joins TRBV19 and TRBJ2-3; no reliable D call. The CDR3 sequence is CASSLSPLGDTQYF. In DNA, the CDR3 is TGTGCCAGTAGTTTGTCACCCCTGGGCGATACGCAGTATTTT.